This T cell receptor beta chain was captured by sequencing in a study of T cells in Graves' hyperthyroidism and ophthalmopathy. This CDR3 spans 18 amino acids. V lost 6 bases and J lost 6; bases outside the gene matches: 23. Germline CDR1 reads SGHTA; CDR2 reads FQGTGA. The CDR3 regions of TCR beta were amplified from RNA transcripts. The HTBI primer set was used in a first-round RT-PCR of the TCR CDR3. Using its own MiXCR run on the multiplex PCR reads, TCRdb lists one record per CDR3 protein. The sample carries some 510,000 distinct CDR3 sequences, around 20% recorded once. Sequenced: blood. The chain uses TRBV7-3 and TRBJ2-7; 7 bases agree with TRBD1. The clonotype comes from a young man with Graves' hyperthyroidism. This CDR3 is CASSRRGKQGSLLGEQYF. CDR3 in DNA: TGTGCCAGCAGTCGCAGGGGGAAACAGGGCTCCCTTTTGGGCGAGCAGTACTTC.